The clone carrying this T cell receptor (beta chain) was picked up a small number of times. This CDR3 contains 15 residues. Trimming took off 2 bases at V and 2 bases at J, with 10 bases between the two ends. Looked up from germline, CDR1 is MNHEY and CDR2 is SVGEGT. This sample was taken from a study of human T cells and chemical hapten exposure. The time point was: patch test 1, 2 weeks after DPC sensitization. Treatment defined: therapeutic diphenylcyclopropenone sensitization with weekly scalp DPC. What the library attached to individual cDNA molecules were unique molecular identifiers. TCRdb re-called the RACE reads with MiXCR, one entry per CDR3 protein. The table has roughly 86,000 distinct CDR3 sequences, 10% to 13% seen once; the top ten hold roughly 2.2%.

Specimen: whole blood, collected in connection with sensitization to the hapten diphenylcyclopropenone (DPC). V gene TRBV6-2 or TRBV6-3 combines with J gene TRBJ2-1; D remains ambiguous. This TCR derives from a man aged 40-49 years with alopecia areata. Some clones in this sample may be carry-over from other donors' samples. CDR3 sequence reads: CASSYGVAPYNEQFF. The CDR3 nucleotides read TGTGCCAGCAGTTACGGGGTAGCCCCCTACAATGAGCAGTTCTTC.